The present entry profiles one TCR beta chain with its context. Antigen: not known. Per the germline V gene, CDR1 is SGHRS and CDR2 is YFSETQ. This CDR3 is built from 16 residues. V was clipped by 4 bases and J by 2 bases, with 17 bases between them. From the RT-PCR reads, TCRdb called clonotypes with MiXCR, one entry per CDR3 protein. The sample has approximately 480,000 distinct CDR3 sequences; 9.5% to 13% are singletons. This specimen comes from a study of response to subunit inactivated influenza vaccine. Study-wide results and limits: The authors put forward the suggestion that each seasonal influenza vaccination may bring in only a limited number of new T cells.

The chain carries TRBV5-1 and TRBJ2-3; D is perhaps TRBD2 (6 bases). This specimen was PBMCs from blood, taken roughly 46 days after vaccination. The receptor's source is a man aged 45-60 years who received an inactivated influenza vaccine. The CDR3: CASSPRSGHLTDTQYF. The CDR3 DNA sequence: TGCGCCAGCAGCCCACGCAGCGGGCACCTCACAGATACGCAGTATTTT.